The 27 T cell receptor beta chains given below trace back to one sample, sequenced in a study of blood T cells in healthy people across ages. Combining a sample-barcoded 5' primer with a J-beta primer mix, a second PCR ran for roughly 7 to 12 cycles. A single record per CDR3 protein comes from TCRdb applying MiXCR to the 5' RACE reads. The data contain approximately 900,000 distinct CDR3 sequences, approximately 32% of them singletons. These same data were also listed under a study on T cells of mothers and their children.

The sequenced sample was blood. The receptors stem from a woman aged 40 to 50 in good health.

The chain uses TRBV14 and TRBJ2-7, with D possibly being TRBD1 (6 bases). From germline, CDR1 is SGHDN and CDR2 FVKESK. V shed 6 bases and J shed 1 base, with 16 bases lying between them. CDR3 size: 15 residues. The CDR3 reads CASSLYDRSSYEQYF. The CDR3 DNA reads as TGTGCCAGCAGTTTATACGACAGGAGTTCCTACGAGCAGTACTTC.

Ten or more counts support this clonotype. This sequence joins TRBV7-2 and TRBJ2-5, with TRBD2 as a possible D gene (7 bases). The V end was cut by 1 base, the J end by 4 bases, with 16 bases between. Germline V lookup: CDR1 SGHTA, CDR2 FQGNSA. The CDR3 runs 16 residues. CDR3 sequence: CASSLGRGASGETQYF. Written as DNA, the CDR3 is TGTGCCAGCAGCTTAGGACGGGGGGCCAGTGGAGAGACCCAGTACTTC.

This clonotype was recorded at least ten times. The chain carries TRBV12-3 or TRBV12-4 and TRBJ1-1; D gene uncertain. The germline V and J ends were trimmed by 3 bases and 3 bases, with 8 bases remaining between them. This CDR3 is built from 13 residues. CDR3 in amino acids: CASSLNGYTEAFF. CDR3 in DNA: TGTGCCAGCAGTTTGAATGGGTACACTGAAGCTTTCTTT.

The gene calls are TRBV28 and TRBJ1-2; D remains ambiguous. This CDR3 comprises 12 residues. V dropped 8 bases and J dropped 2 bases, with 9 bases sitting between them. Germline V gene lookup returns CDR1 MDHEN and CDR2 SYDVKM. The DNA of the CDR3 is TGTGCCAGCGGGAGGTTAAACTATGGCTACACCTTC. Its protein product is CASGRLNYGYTF.

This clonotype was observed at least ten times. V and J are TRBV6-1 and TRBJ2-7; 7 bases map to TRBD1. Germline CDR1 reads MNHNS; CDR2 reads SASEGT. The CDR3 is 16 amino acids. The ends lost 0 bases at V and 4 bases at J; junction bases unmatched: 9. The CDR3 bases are TGTGCCAGCAGTGAAGCTAGGGGGCTGAATGATTACGAGCAGTACTTC. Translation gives CASSEARGLNDYEQYF.

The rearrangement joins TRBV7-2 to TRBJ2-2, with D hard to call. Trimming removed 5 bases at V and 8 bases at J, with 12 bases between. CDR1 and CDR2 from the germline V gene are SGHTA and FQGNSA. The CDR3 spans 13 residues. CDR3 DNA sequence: TGTGCCAGCAGCCTTTATAGTGGGGGGGAGCTGTTTTTT. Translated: CASSLYSGGELFF.

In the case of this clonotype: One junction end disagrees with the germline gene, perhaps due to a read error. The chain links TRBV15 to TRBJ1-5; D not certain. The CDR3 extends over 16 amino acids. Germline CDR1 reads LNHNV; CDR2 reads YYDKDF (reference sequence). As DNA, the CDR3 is TGTACCACCAGCAGAGAGTATGCCCTGCGGGATCAGCCCCAGCATTTT. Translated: CTTSREYALRDQPQHF.

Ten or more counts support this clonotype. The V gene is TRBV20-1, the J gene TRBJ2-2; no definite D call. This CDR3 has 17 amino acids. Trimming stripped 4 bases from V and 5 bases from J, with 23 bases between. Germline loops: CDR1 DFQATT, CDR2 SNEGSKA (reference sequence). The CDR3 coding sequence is TGCAGTGCTACCCCCCTACTTACACCTTATGGAACCGGGGAGCTGTTTTTT. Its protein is CSATPLLTPYGTGELFF.

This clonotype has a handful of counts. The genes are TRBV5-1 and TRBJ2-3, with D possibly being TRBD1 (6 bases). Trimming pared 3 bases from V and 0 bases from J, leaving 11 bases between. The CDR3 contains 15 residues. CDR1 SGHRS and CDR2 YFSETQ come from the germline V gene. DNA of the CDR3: TGCGCCAGCAGCTCCGATGGGACAAGCACAGATACGCAGTATTTT. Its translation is CASSSDGTSTDTQYF.

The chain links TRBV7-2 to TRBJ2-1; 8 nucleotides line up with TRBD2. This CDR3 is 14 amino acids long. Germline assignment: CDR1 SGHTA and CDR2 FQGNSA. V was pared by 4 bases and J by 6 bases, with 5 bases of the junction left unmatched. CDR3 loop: CASSCTSGVNEQFF. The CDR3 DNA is TGTGCCAGCAGCTGCACTAGCGGCGTCAATGAGCAGTTCTTC.

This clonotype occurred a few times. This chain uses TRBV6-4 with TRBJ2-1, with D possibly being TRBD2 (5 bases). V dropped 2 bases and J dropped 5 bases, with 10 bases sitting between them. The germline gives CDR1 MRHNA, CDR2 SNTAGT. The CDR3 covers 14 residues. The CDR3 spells CASSDKGGHNEQFF. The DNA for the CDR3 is TGTGCCAGCAGTGACAAGGGCGGGCACAATGAGCAGTTCTTC.

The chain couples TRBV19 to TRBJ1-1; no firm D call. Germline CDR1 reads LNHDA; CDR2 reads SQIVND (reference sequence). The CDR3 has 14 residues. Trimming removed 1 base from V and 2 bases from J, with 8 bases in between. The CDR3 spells CASSIGLFNTEAFF. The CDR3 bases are TGTGCCAGTAGTATAGGCCTATTCAACACTGAAGCTTTCTTT. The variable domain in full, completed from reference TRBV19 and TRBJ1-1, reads DGGITQSPKYLFRKEGQNVTLSCEQNLNHDAMYWYRQDPGQGLRLIYYSQIVNDFQKGDIAEGYSVSREKKESFPLTVTSAQKNPTAFYLCASSIGLFNTEAFFGQGTRLTVV.

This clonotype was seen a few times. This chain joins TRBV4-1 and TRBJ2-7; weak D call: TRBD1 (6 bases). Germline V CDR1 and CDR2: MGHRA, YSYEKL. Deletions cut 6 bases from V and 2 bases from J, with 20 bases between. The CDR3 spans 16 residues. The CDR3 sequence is CASSQRGSGATYEQYF. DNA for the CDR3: TGCGCCAGCAGTCAAAGGGGGAGCGGAGCGACCTACGAGCAGTACTTC.

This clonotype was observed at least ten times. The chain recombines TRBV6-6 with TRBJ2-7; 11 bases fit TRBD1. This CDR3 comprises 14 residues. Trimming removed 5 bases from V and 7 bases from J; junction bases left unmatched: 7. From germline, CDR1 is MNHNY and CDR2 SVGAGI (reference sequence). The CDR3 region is CASSDRDRGSEQYF. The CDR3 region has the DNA TGTGCCAGCAGTGACCGGGACAGGGGGAGTGAGCAGTACTTC.

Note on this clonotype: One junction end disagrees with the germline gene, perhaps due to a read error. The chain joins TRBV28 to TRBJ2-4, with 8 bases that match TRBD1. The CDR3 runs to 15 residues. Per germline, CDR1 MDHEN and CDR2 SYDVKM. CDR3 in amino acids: CANSPGQGAKNIQYF. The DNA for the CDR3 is TGTGCCAACAGTCCCGGACAGGGCGCCAAAAACATTCAGTACTTC.

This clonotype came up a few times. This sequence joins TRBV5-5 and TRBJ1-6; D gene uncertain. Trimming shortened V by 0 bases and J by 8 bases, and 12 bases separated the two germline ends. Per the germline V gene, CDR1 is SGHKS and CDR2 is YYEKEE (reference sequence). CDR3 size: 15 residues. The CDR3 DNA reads TGTGCCAGCAGCTTGGATGGCGTCCCCTATTCACCCCTCCACTTT. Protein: CASSLDGVPYSPLHF.

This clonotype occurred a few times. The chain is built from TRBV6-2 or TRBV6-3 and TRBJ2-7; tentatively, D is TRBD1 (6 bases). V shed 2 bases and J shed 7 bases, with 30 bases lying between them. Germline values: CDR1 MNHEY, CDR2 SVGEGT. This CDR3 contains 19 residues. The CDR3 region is CASSYALYRVGISYNEQYF. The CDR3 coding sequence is TGTGCCAGCAGTTACGCGTTGTACAGGGTGGGAATCTCGTACAATGAGCAGTACTTC.

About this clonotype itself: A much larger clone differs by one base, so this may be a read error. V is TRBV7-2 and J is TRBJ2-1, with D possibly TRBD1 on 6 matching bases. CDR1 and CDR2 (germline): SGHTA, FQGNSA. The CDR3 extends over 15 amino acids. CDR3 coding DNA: TGTGCCAGCAGCTACAGGGCAGAGGTTTACAGTGAGCAGTTCTTC. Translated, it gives CASSYRAEVYSEQFF.

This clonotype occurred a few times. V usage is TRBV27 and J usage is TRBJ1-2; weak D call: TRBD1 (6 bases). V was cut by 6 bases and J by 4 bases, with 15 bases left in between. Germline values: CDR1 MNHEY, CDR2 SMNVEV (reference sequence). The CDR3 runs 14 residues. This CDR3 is CASRQQGLSYGYTF. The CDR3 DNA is TGTGCCAGCAGGCAACAGGGTTTAAGCTATGGCTACACCTTC.

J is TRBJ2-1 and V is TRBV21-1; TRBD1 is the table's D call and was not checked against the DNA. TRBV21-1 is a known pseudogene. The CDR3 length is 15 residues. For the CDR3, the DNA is TGTGCCAGCAGCGAACCGGGGATGGGGGCCAATGAGCAGTTCTTC. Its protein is CASSEPGMGANEQFF.

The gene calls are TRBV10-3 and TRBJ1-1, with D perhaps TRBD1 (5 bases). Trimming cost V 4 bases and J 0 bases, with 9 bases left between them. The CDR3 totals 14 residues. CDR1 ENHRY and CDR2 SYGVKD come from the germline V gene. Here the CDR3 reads CAISGRALNTEAFF. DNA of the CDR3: TGTGCCATCAGTGGCAGGGCTTTGAACACTGAAGCTTTCTTT.

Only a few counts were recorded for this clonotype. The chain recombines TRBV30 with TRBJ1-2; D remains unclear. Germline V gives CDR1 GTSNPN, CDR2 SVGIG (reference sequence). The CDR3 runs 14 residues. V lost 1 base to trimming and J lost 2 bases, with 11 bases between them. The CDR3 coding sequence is TGTGCCTGGAGTGACATGAGCCCGAACTATGGCTACACCTTC. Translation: CAWSDMSPNYGYTF. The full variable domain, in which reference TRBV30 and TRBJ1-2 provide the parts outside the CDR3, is SQTIHQWPATLVQPVGSPLSLECTVEGTSNPNLYWYRQAAGRGLQLLFYSVGIGQISSEVPQNLSASRPQDRQFILSSKKLLLSDSGFYLCAWSDMSPNYGYTFGSGTRLTVV.

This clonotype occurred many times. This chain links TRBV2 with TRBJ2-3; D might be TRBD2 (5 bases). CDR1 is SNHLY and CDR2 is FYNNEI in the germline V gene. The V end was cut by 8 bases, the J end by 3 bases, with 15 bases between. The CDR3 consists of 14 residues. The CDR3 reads CASPGVGSTDTQYF. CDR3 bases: TGTGCCAGCCCCGGCGTAGGGAGTACAGATACGCAGTATTTT.

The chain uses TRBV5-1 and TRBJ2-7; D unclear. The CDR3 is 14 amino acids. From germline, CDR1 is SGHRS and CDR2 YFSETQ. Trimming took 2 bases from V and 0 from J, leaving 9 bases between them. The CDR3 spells CASSFSQSSYEQYF. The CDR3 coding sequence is TGCGCCAGCAGCTTCAGTCAGTCCTCCTACGAGCAGTACTTC.

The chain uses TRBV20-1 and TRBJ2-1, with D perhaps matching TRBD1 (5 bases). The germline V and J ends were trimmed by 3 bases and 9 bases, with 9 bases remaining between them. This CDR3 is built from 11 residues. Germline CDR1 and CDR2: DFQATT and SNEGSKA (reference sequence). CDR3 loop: CSARTASEQFF. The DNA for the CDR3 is TGCAGTGCTAGGACAGCCAGTGAGCAGTTCTTC.

Here the CDR3 reads CASSFPRDSLTYEQYF. CDR3 bases: TGTGCCAGCAGCTTCCCCCGGGACAGTCTAACCTACGAGCAGTACTTC. The chain joins TRBV21-1 to TRBJ2-7; TRBD1, the table's D call, was not compared with the DNA. TRBV21-1 has pseudogene status. The CDR3 loop spans 16 amino acids.

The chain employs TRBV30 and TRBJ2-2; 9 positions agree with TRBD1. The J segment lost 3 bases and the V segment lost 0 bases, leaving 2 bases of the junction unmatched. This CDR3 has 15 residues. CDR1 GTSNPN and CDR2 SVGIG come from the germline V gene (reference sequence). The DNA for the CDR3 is TGTGCCTGGAGTGTAAGGACAGGGGACACCGGGGAGCTGTTTTTT. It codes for CAWSVRTGDTGELFF.